Shown below are 18 T cell receptor beta chains from a single sample sequenced in a study of cytomegalovirus exposure and HLA in healthy donors. It was with 60 Vbeta and 13 Jbeta primers that the PCR ran. Method: immunoSEQ multiplex PCR; TCRdb's copy keeps in-frame clones and lacks some. There are nearly 110,000 clones in the sample; approximately 80% occur only once, and roughly 3.9% lies in the top ten. The specimen was PBMCs. The origin of the receptors is a man between 60 and 75 years old in good health and CMV-seronegative.

The chain joins TRBV4-3 to TRBJ2-3; 8 bases match TRBD2. V trimming: 4 bases; J trimming: 3 bases; junction bases outside the gene matches: 9. Germline CDR1 and CDR2: LGHNA and YSLEER. This CDR3 is built from 16 residues. The CDR3 DNA reads TGCGCCAGCAGCCTACAACGGGGGGGGGCTACAGATACGCAGTATTTT. Its translation is CASSLQRGGATDTQYF.

The CDR3 loop reads CSCREEGNTEAFF. The CDR3 bases are TGCAGCTGTAGGGAGGAAGGGAACACTGAAGCTTTCTTT. This chain uses TRBV29-1 with TRBJ1-1; D call uncertain. Per the germline V gene, CDR1 is SQVTM and CDR2 is ANQGSEA. The CDR3 runs 13 residues. Trimming stripped 8 bases from V and 1 base from J, with 14 bases between.

The rearrangement joins TRBV29-1 to TRBJ2-5, with 12 bases lining up with TRBD2. The trim removed 4 bases at V and 4 bases at J, leaving 4 bases unmatched. This CDR3 spans 14 amino acids. CDR1 and CDR2 from the germline V gene are SQVTM and ANQGSEA. The CDR3 DNA is TGCAGCGTTGGCCTAGCGGGGGGGCGAGAGACCCAGTACTTC. This translates into CSVGLAGGRETQYF.

This chain joins TRBV7-2 and TRBJ2-5; 9 bases map to TRBD2. CDR3 length equals 15 residues. With 4 bases clipped from V and 4 bases from J, the junction kept 7 bases outside the gene matches. Germline CDR1 and CDR2: SGHTA and FQGNSA. CDR3 amino acids: CASSSQRGAGETQYF. The CDR3 bases are TGTGCCAGCAGCTCCCAGCGGGGGGCAGGAGAGACCCAGTACTTC.

On this clone: Compared with germline, one end of the junction differs, possibly owing to a read error. The chain couples TRBV19 to TRBJ1-5; 8 bases are a match to TRBD1. Germline V gene data show CDR1 as LNHDA and CDR2 as SQIVND (reference sequence). There are 17 residues in the CDR3. The CDR3 loop reads CARSRPGQDLSNQPQHF. CDR3 sequence (DNA): TGTGCCAGAAGTAGACCGGGACAGGACCTAAGCAATCAGCCCCAGCATTTT. Together with reference TRBV19 and TRBJ1-5, the CDR3 gives the full variable domain: DGGITQSPKYLFRKEGQNVTLSCEQNLNHDAMYWYRQDPGQGLRLIYYSQIVNDFQKGDIAEGYSVSREKKESFPLTVTSAQKNPTAFYLCARSRPGQDLSNQPQHFGDGTRLSIL.

This clone was observed a few times. The rearrangement uses TRBV5-1 and TRBJ1-5; D might be TRBD1 (5 bases). Per the germline V gene, CDR1 is SGHRS and CDR2 is YFSETQ. V gave up 1 base and J gave up 3 bases, with 8 bases separating them. The CDR3 length is 14 residues. CDR3 sequence (DNA): TGCGCCAGCAGCTTGACAGGATTCAATCAGCCCCAGCATTTT. It translates to CASSLTGFNQPQHF.

This chain links TRBV5-1 with TRBJ1-4; unclear D gene. CDR1 and CDR2 from the germline V gene are SGHRS and YFSETQ. This CDR3 is built from 15 residues. Trimming took off 6 bases at V and 0 bases at J, with 12 bases between the two ends. The CDR3 DNA is TGCGCCAGCACGTCTGACGGAGCAACTAATGAAAAACTGTTTTTT. It specifies CASTSDGATNEKLFF.

The chain employs TRBV5-1 and TRBJ2-7, with D maybe TRBD1 (5 bases). CDR3 length: 15 amino acids. CDR1 and CDR2 from the germline V gene are SGHRS and YFSETQ. Trimming took off 0 bases at V and 1 base at J, with 11 bases between the two ends. The CDR3 here is CASSLESQGSYEQYF. The DNA of the CDR3 is TGCGCCAGCAGCTTGGAGTCTCAGGGATCCTACGAGCAGTACTTC.

The chain recombines TRBV30 with TRBJ2-7; no reliable D call. Germline V gene lookup returns CDR1 GTSNPN and CDR2 SVGIG (reference sequence). This CDR3 has 13 amino acids. The V end lost 0 bases, the J end lost 2 bases, and 8 bases lay between the germline ends. The CDR3 spells CAWSVSGTYEQYF. DNA for the CDR3: TGTGCCTGGAGTGTATCGGGTACCTACGAGCAGTACTTC.

The chain links TRBV2 to TRBJ2-5, with D possibly TRBD2 on 5 matching bases. Germline CDR1 SNHLY, CDR2 FYNNEI. This CDR3 has 13 amino acids. Trimming shortened V by 5 bases and J by 2 bases, and 9 bases separated the two germline ends. The CDR3 DNA follows: TGTGCCAGCAGTCTTACTAGACAAGAGACCCAGTACTTC. This encodes CASSLTRQETQYF.

This clone has more than one count but fewer than ten. The genes are TRBV2 and TRBJ2-7; 7 bases fit TRBD1. The V and J ends lost 5 bases and 4 bases, in that order; junction bases with no gene match: 2. Germline V lookup: CDR1 SNHLY, CDR2 FYNNEI. The CDR3 runs to 12 residues. CDR3 protein: CASSLDRYEQYV. The CDR3 nucleotides read TGTGCCAGCAGTCTGGACAGGTACGAGCAGTACGTC.

This sequence joins TRBV6-1 and TRBJ1-2, with D unclear. CDR3 size: 13 residues. Germline-derived CDR1 and CDR2 are MNHNS and SASEGT. V gave up 3 bases and J gave up 3 bases, with 8 bases separating them. The CDR3 loop is CASSENLYYGYTF. CDR3 DNA: TGTGCCAGCAGTGAGAACTTATACTATGGCTACACCTTC.

The chain carries TRBV5-6 and TRBJ1-4, with D perhaps TRBD1 (5 bases). V was clipped by 4 bases and J by 0 bases, with 13 bases between them. The germline V gene encodes CDR1 SGHDT and CDR2 YYEEEE. The CDR3 runs to 16 residues. The CDR3 here is CASSPRQRATNEKLFF. In DNA, the CDR3 is TGTGCCAGCAGCCCGCGACAGCGTGCAACTAATGAAAAACTGTTTTTT.

The chain has TRBV5-1 and TRBJ1-2; TRBD1 matches at 7 bases. The CDR3 is 14 amino acids. After removal of 5 bases from V and 0 bases from J, the junction contained 4 bases not matched to a gene. Per the germline V gene, CDR1 is SGHRS and CDR2 is YFSETQ. Here the CDR3 reads CASRAGTANYGYTF. Here the CDR3 DNA reads TGCGCCAGCAGGGCGGGGACAGCTAACTATGGCTACACCTTC.

In its sample, this clone was seen a few times. V and J are TRBV6-5 and TRBJ2-5; 7 positions agree with TRBD1. Germline CDR1 and CDR2: MNHEY and SVGAGI. The CDR3 runs to 15 residues. The V gene end was trimmed by 7 bases and the J gene end by 5 bases; junction bases not matched to a gene: 13. CDR3 amino acids: CASTQQGPNGETQYF. Written as DNA, the CDR3 is TGTGCCAGCACCCAACAGGGGCCCAATGGGGAGACCCAGTACTTC.

The rearrangement uses TRBV29-1 and TRBJ2-7; D is perhaps TRBD2 (6 bases). V shed 6 bases and J shed 2 bases, with 14 bases lying between them. The length of the CDR3 is 13 residues. Looked up from germline, CDR1 is SQVTM and CDR2 is ANQGSEA. The CDR3 sequence: CSVAREAPYEQYF. CDR3 DNA: TGCAGCGTCGCCAGGGAGGCCCCCTACGAGCAGTACTTC.

This chain uses TRBV7-2 with TRBJ1-1; 7 bases line up with TRBD1. With V trimmed by 5 bases and J by 6 bases, 6 bases remained unmatched. This CDR3 has 13 residues. Germline assignment: CDR1 SGHTA and CDR2 FQGNSA. The CDR3 loop is CASSLQGVAEAFF. CDR3 nucleotides: TGTGCCAGCAGCCTTCAGGGGGTGGCTGAAGCTTTCTTT.

V and J are TRBV5-8 and TRBJ1-5, with a possible D match to TRBD1 (6 bases). The germline V and J ends were trimmed by 0 bases and 6 bases, with 28 bases remaining between them. The CDR3 covers 20 residues. Germline CDR1 and CDR2: SGHTS and YDEGEE. This CDR3 reads CASSLAAHRRDIPGGQPQHF. In nucleotides, the CDR3 is TGTGCCAGCAGCTTGGCCGCGCACCGCCGGGACATTCCAGGAGGTCAGCCCCAGCATTTT.